The rows below give T cell receptor beta chains drawn from one sample of a study of CD8+CD57+ T cells in acquired aplastic anemia. TCRdb passed the reads through MiXCR, listing each CDR3 protein once. The profile shows about 160,000 distinct CDR3 sequences, under 55% of them singletons. The material sequenced was sorted CD4+, CD8+, or CD8+CD57+ T cells (not recorded which) from PBMCs. The receptors derive from a human donor with aplastic anemia. The CDR3 runs from the conserved cysteine through the conserved F or W. A D gene is named only where the DNA matches it firmly. Clone size, where shown, is once, few, many, or a class for clones that have expanded.

TRBV24-1,TRBD1,many,TRBJ2-3,TGTGCCACCAGTGACCCAAACCGGGACAGGGTGACAGATACGCAGTATTTT,CATSDPNRDRVTDTQYF
TRBV10-3,.,few,TRBJ1-1,TGTGCCATCAGTGAGTCTCCGTCGACAGGGAACACTGAAGCTTTCTTT,CAISESPSTGNTEAFF
TRBV20-1,.,many,TRBJ2-2,TGCAGTGCTAGCCGATATCCGAACACCGGGGAGCTGTTTTTT,CSASRYPNTGELFF
TRBV7-2,.,.,TRBJ1-2,TGTGCCAGCTCACCGAAGGCCAACTATGGCTACACCTTC,CASSPKANYGYTF
TRBV12-3/TRBV12-4,TRBD2,many,TRBJ2-1,TGTGCCAGCAGTTTAACTGCGACTAGCGGTGCGTACAATGAGCAGTTCTTC,CASSLTATSGAYNEQFF
TRBV28,.,few,TRBJ1-1,TGTGCCAGCAGTTTGGCGTCAACTGAAGCTTTCTTT,CASSLASTEAFF
TRBV27,.,many,TRBJ1-6,TGTGCCAGCAGGGACAGTTTTTCACCCCTCCACTTT,CASRDSFSPLHF
TRBV7-9,.,many,TRBJ1-1,TGTGCCAGCAGCCGCGGGGGAAACACTGAAGCTTTCTTT,CASSRGGNTEAFF
TRBV28,TRBD2,.,TRBJ2-1,TGTGCCAGCAGGCCCCTGCTTAGCGGGAGGGCGCATGAGCAGTTCTTC,CASRPLLSGRAHEQFF
TRBV15,.,.,TRBJ2-5,TGTGCCACCAGCAGAGCAGGACGGGGCGGGGAGACCCAGTACTTC,CATSRAGRGGETQYF
TRBV30,.,many,TRBJ1-1,TGTGCCTGGAGTGGGGAGGGGAACACTGAAGCTTTCTTT,CAWSGEGNTEAFF
TRBV7-9,.,many,TRBJ2-3,TGTGCCAGCAGCTTAGCTCCCACAGATACGCAGTATTTT,CASSLAPTDTQYF
TRBV7-3,TRBD1,many,TRBJ1-1,TGTGCCAGCAGCCAGGAGGGGGCCGGCACTGAAGCTTTCTTT,CASSQEGAGTEAFF
TRBV7-9,.,.,TRBJ2-1,TGTGCCAGCAGCGTTACGTCGTACAATGAGCAGTTCTTC,CASSVTSYNEQFF
TRBV15,TRBD1,.,TRBJ1-4,TGTGCCACCAACAGGGGAGATGGAAAACTGTTTTTT,CATNRGDGKLFF
TRBV7-7,.,many,TRBJ2-2,TGTGCCAGCAGCTTAAGGACCCAGATGACCGGGGAGCTGTTTTTT,CASSLRTQMTGELFF
TRBV20-1,.,.,TRBJ2-2,TGCAGTGCGAGGGTGAGGGCCGGGGAGCTGCCTTTT,CSARVRAGELPF
TRBV20-1,TRBD2,.,TRBJ2-7,TGCAGTGCTACTAGCGGGGGTTTCACTTACTCCTACGAGCAGTACTTC,CSATSGGFTYSYEQYF
TRBV7-2,TRBD1,many,TRBJ1-2,TGTGCCAGCAGCTCCCGACAGGGGGACTATGGCTACACCTTC,CASSSRQGDYGYTF
TRBV4-2,.,few,TRBJ1-2,TGTGCCAGCACCCAATCCTATGGAAAAGGGGGGGATGTAGGCGGCTACACCTTC,CASTQSYGKGGDVGGYTF
TRBV12-3/TRBV12-4,.,few,TRBJ2-6,TGTGCAGTGAAGGTTTCTGGGGCCAACGTCCTGACTTTC,CAVKVSGANVLTF
TRBV9,TRBD2,many,TRBJ2-7,TGTGCCAGCAGCGTAGGCGGGAGCAGGTACGAGCAGTACTTC,CASSVGGSRYEQYF
TRBV6-8,TRBD1,.,TRBJ1-5,TGTGCCAGCAGTTACTTCAACAGGGGGCCGGGTTCCCAGCATTTT,CASSYFNRGPGSQHF
TRBV5-1,.,few,TRBJ1-5,TGCGCCAGCAGCCAGTGGGGGACTAATCAGCCCCAGCATTTT,CASSQWGTNQPQHF
TRBV7-6,.,.,TRBJ1-1,TGTGCCAGCAGCTTGAGCGGTGGCACTGAAGCTTTCTTT,CASSLSGGTEAFF
TRBV6-4,.,many,TRBJ1-6,TGTGCCAGCAGTGACAGTCCCTATAATTCACCCCTCCACTTT,CASSDSPYNSPLHF
TRBV7-7,.,.,TRBJ2-1,TGTGCCAGCAGCCAAACAGGGAGCTCCTACAATGAGCAGTTCTTC,CASSQTGSSYNEQFF
TRBV20-1,.,.,TRBJ1-1,TGCAGTGCCCACGACGGGGCTGAAGCTTTCTTT,CSAHDGAEAFF
TRBV20-1,TRBD1,many,TRBJ1-1,TGCAGTGCTAGAGGGACAGGGGTGAACACTGAAGCTTTCTTT,CSARGTGVNTEAFF
TRBV13,.,.,TRBJ1-3,TGTGCCAGCAGCTGGTGGACGCTCTCTGGAAACACCATATATTTT,CASSWWTLSGNTIYF
TRBV29-1,TRBD1,many,TRBJ1-1,TGCAGCGTTTCCGGGACAGGGGGGAACACTGAAGCTTTCTTT,CSVSGTGGNTEAFF
TRBV19,TRBD1,few,TRBJ2-7,TGTGCCAGTAGAACCGGGACAGGGATCTACGAGCAGTACTTC,CASRTGTGIYEQYF
TRBV5-1,TRBD2,few,TRBJ2-5,TGCGCCAGCAGCCCGGGGGGTGGATACGGGGAGACCCAGTACTTC,CASSPGGGYGETQYF
TRBV2,TRBD1,.,TRBJ2-3,TGTGCCAGCAGTACACAGGGGGCTGGTGATACGCAGTATTTT,CASSTQGAGDTQYF
TRBV11-2,TRBD2,.,TRBJ2-1,TGTGCCAGCGCCCCTCAGCGGGGGGGCCGGAATGAGCAGTTCTTC,CASAPQRGGRNEQFF
TRBV25-1,.,few,TRBJ2-7,TGTGCCAGCAGTCCCCAAAGGGGAGGACTGTACGAGCAGTACTTC,CASSPQRGGLYEQYF
TRBV19,.,many,TRBJ1-1,TGTGCCACGGGGGGGACCGAAGCTTTCTTT,CATGGTEAFF
TRBV24-1,.,.,TRBJ1-2,TGTGCCACCAGCCCAGGGGCAATGAACTATGGCTACACCTTC,CATSPGAMNYGYTF
TRBV6-2/TRBV6-3,TRBD1,.,TRBJ2-1,TGTGCCAGCAGTTACCACCGACAGGGTTTTCAAAATGAGCAGTTCTTC,CASSYHRQGFQNEQFF
TRBV6-1,TRBD1,.,TRBJ1-2,TGTGCCAGCAGCACGACAGGGGTCTATGGCTACACCTTC,CASSTTGVYGYTF
TRBV19,.,few,TRBJ2-1,TGTGCCAGTAGTATAAGTACGGTCTGGCGGAATGAGCAGTTCTTC,CASSISTVWRNEQFF
TRBV10-3,TRBD2,.,TRBJ2-3,TGTGCCATCAGTGAGTCTCCCCTGACTAGCGGGAGCGCAGATACGCAGTATTTT,CAISESPLTSGSADTQYF
TRBV4-2,TRBD2,.,TRBJ2-5,TGTGCCAGCAGCCAAACGTCCGGGACTAGCGGGTTTTTCGGGGAGACCCAGTACTTC,CASSQTSGTSGFFGETQYF
TRBV11-3,TRBD1,.,TRBJ2-1,TGTGCCAGCAGCGATGGACAGGGGGCTTTCAATGAGCAGTTCTTC,CASSDGQGAFNEQFF
TRBV7-9,TRBD1,.,TRBJ1-2,TGTGCCAGCAGCTTAGTTACAGGGGGCATAGACACCTTC,CASSLVTGGIDTF
TRBV7-9,.,.,TRBJ1-1,TGTGCCAGCAGCTTTACAGATTCTGAAGCTTTCTTT,CASSFTDSEAFF
TRBV24-1,.,.,TRBJ2-7,TGTGCCACCAGTGAGGGAGACACCCCCTACGAGCAGTACTTC,CATSEGDTPYEQYF
TRBV19,.,.,TRBJ2-7,TGTGCCAGTAGTACCCGGGACGGGCTAGGGGAGCAGTACTTC,CASSTRDGLGEQYF
TRBV24-1,TRBD2,.,TRBJ2-1,TGTGCCACCAGTGGTTGGACTAGCGGACCATACAATGAGCAGTTCTTC,CATSGWTSGPYNEQFF
TRBV24-1,.,.,TRBJ1-1,TGTGCCACCAGTGATTCGGGCTGGAACACTGAAGCTTTCTTT,CATSDSGWNTEAFF